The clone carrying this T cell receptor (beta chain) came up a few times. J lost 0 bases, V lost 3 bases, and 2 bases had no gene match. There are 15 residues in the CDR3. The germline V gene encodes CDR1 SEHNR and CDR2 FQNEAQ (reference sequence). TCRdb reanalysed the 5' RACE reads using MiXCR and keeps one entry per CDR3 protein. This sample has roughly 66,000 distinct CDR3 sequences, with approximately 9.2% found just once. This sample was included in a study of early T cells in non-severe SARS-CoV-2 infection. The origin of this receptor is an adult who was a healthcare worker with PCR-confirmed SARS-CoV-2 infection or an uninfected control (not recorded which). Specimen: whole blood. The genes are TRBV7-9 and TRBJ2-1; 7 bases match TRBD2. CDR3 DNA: TGTGCCAGCAGCTTCGGCGGGAGCTCCTACAATGAGCAGTTCTTC. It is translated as CASSFGGSSYNEQFF.